This TCR beta chain was sequenced in a study of T cells in Graves' hyperthyroidism and ophthalmopathy. Across the study: Peripheral blood collection took place at initial diagnosis, before any treatment.

The source material, RNA transcripts, was used to amplify TCR beta CDR3 regions. With the HTBI primer set, the TCR CDR3 went through a first round of RT-PCR. TCRdb passed the multiplex PCR reads through MiXCR, listing each CDR3 protein once. Here the sample spans approximately 600,000 distinct CDR3 sequences, 14% being singletons. Thyroid ultrasound, orbital computed tomography, clinical symptoms, and serum thyroxine and TRAb underpinned diagnoses. Of note for this clonotype: Its specificity is not known.

Study-level results: Clonotypes that were expanded in thyroid above 0.001 mostly appeared in blood too. In the analysis, a 13 V-J model separated ophthalmopathy from stable hyperthyroidism.

Trimming cost V 3 bases and J 3 bases, with 17 bases left between them. Per the germline V gene, CDR1 is SGHRS and CDR2 is YFSETQ. This CDR3 is built from 16 residues. This TCR derives from a woman aged 30 to 39 with Graves' hyperthyroidism that later progressed to Graves' ophthalmopathy. The gene calls are TRBV5-1 and TRBJ2-3, with D possibly being TRBD1 (6 bases). Material: blood. The CDR3 here is CASSSGIQGRTDTQYF. As DNA, the CDR3 is TGCGCCAGCAGCTCGGGGATACAGGGCCGGACAGATACGCAGTATTTT.